A single sample gave rise to the 23 T cell receptor beta chains below, sequenced in a study of technical replicates of blood from several donors. Assay: immunoSEQ multiplex PCR; the TCRdb copy retains only in-frame clones and omits some. The sample records around 83,000 clones, nearly 95% being singletons. Sequenced input: T cells isolated from PBMCs. The receptors derive from a human donor in good health.

The chain employs TRBV6-1 and TRBJ2-5; D perhaps matches TRBD2 (5 bases). From germline, CDR1 is MNHNS and CDR2 SASEGT. V lost 2 bases, J lost 4 bases, and 23 bases lay in between. CDR3 length: 18 amino acids. The CDR3 DNA reads as TGTGCCAGCAGTGAAAACATATTAGTGGGAGCCGGCGCAGAGACCCAGTACTTC. As protein: CASSENILVGAGAETQYF.

This chain joins TRBV7-9 and TRBJ1-1, with 7 nucleotides matching TRBD1. The CDR3 extends over 16 amino acids. The trim removed 3 bases at V and 1 base at J, leaving 8 bases unmatched. Germline V gives CDR1 SEHNR, CDR2 FQNEAQ (reference sequence). For the CDR3, the DNA is TGTGCCAGCAGCTTTGGAACGGGACAGCCGAACACTGAAGCTTTCTTT. Translation: CASSFGTGQPNTEAFF.

The DNA of the CDR3 is TGTGCCAGCAGCGTAGGACAGGAAGTCAATCAGCCCCAGCATTTT. This gives the protein CASSVGQEVNQPQHF. The rearrangement links TRBV9 to TRBJ1-5, with a tentative D call TRBD1 (6 bases). The CDR3 has 15 residues. Germline CDR1 and CDR2: SGDLS and YYNGEE. V was cut by 0 bases and J by 3 bases, with 10 bases left in between.

The chain recombines TRBV5-5 with TRBJ2-7; 7 bases map to TRBD1. V shed 4 bases and J 2 bases; nucleotides not matched to a gene: 6. CDR1 SGHKS and CDR2 YYEKEE come from the germline V gene (reference sequence). This CDR3 has 14 amino acids. This CDR3 is CASSRNRGTYEQYF. CDR3 in DNA: TGTGCCAGCAGCAGGAACAGGGGCACCTACGAGCAGTACTTC.

The V gene is TRBV2, the J gene TRBJ2-1, with TRBD2 matching over 10 bases. V lost 2 bases, J lost 7 bases, and 5 bases stayed unmatched. This CDR3 is 15 amino acids long. Germline loops: CDR1 SNHLY, CDR2 FYNNEI. The CDR3 bases are TGTGCCAGCAGTGAACGAGCGGGGGGGCTTAATGAGCAGTTCTTC. Amino acid sequence: CASSERAGGLNEQFF.

This chain connects TRBV10-2 to TRBJ2-3; D remains ambiguous. Between the trimmed V and J ends, which lost 7 bases and 3 bases, there was a span of 14 bases. This CDR3 region has 14 residues. Germline V CDR1 and CDR2: WSHSY, SAAADI. CDR3 sequence (DNA): TGCGCCAGCAACAGACCTGGGTTTACAGATACGCAGTATTTT. This gives the protein CASNRPGFTDTQYF.

This rearrangement joins TRBV5-1 to TRBJ2-3, with TRBD2 matching over 8 bases. There are 15 residues in the CDR3. The trim removed 1 base at V and 2 bases at J, leaving 3 bases unmatched. The V gene's germline CDR1 is SGHRS and CDR2 YFSETQ. CDR3 region: CASSLRGGTTDTQYF. The DNA for the CDR3 is TGCGCCAGCAGCTTGCGCGGGGGGACCACAGATACGCAGTATTTT.

This clone was seen just once. As DNA, the CDR3 is TGTGCCAGCAGTTACGGCCTGGGGGGCACCGGGGAGCTGTTTTTT. Protein: CASSYGLGGTGELFF. J is TRBJ2-2 and V is TRBV6-6, with D possibly being TRBD2 (6 bases). This CDR3 spans 15 amino acids. The germline V gene encodes CDR1 MNHNY and CDR2 SVGAGI (reference sequence). V shed 2 bases and J shed 4 bases, with 11 bases lying between them.

The chain is built from TRBV6-4 and TRBJ1-1; a weak D match, TRBD1 (5 bases). Trimming took 2 bases from V and 11 from J, leaving 12 bases between them. Per germline, CDR1 MRHNA and CDR2 SNTAGT. The CDR3 has 12 residues. The chain's CDR3 is CASSDRGWCAFF. The CDR3 nucleotides are TGTGCCAGCAGTGACAGGGGCTGGTGCGCTTTCTTT.

The V call is TRBV5-1, the J call TRBJ2-7; a weak D match, TRBD2 (6 bases). Germline V lookup: CDR1 SGHRS, CDR2 YFSETQ. CDR3 length: 16 residues. Trimming removed 4 bases from V and 6 bases from J, with 23 bases in between. The CDR3 protein is CASSQGSGETQGEQYF. The CDR3 nucleotides are TGCGCCAGCAGCCAAGGGTCGGGAGAAACCCAGGGCGAGCAGTACTTC.

V gene TRBV5-1 combines with J gene TRBJ1-1; TRBD1 might be the D (6 bases). CDR1 SGHRS and CDR2 YFSETQ come from the germline V gene. The CDR3 length is 14 residues. V lost 4 bases, J lost 2 bases, and 12 bases lay in between. CDR3 protein: CASSHDRRNTEAFF. Here the CDR3 DNA reads TGCGCCAGCAGCCATGACAGGAGAAACACTGAAGCTTTCTTT.

The CDR3 DNA reads TGTGCCAGCAGCGCACAGGGGGCTTCCTACGAGCAGTACTTC. Protein sequence: CASSAQGASYEQYF. The chain employs TRBV11-2 and TRBJ2-7, with 9 bases fitting TRBD1. The CDR3 runs 14 residues. With V trimmed by 5 bases and J by 1 base, 3 bases remained unmatched. The V gene's germline CDR1 is SGHAT and CDR2 FQNNGV.

This clone showed up just a few times. The chain carries TRBV30 and TRBJ1-1; no definite D call. The CDR3 spans 14 residues. V dropped 4 bases and J dropped 3 bases, with 15 bases sitting between them. The germline V gene has CDR1 GTSNPN and CDR2 SVGIG (reference sequence). CDR3 DNA sequence: TGTGCCTGGACGTTCTCTGTGGCGGACACTGAAGCTTTCTTT. Protein product: CAWTFSVADTEAFF.

In its sample, this clone was seen once. This sequence joins TRBV4-1 and TRBJ2-5; D might be TRBD1 (5 bases). Trimming left V 1 base short and J 5 bases short, with 14 bases between. Germline V gene sequence: CDR1 MGHRA, CDR2 YSYEKL. The CDR3 has 15 amino acids. CDR3 residues: CASSQVVGAGETQYF. DNA for the CDR3: TGCGCCAGCAGCCAAGTCGTAGGGGCAGGGGAGACCCAGTACTTC.

The V call is TRBV27, the J call TRBJ2-3, with D perhaps TRBD2 (6 bases). V lost 2 bases and J lost 1, with 13 bases in between. Germline lookup yields CDR1 MNHEY and CDR2 SMNVEV (reference sequence). The CDR3 spans 16 residues. The chain's CDR3 is CASSLGIGGGTDTQYF. Here the CDR3 DNA reads TGTGCCAGCAGTTTAGGCATTGGCGGGGGCACAGATACGCAGTATTTT.

The chain combines TRBV6-4 with TRBJ2-2; a possible D gene is TRBD2 (6 bases). In germline, CDR1 is MRHNA, CDR2 SNTAGT. V shed 2 bases and J shed 6 bases, with 10 bases lying between them. The CDR3 contains 14 residues. CDR3 DNA sequence: TGTGCCAGCAGTGACATCCGGGGGTCCGGGGAGCTGTTTTTT. Protein sequence: CASSDIRGSGELFF.

V usage is TRBV5-4 and J usage is TRBJ2-3; the D is unclear. V gave up 1 base and J gave up 0 bases, with 3 bases separating them. Germline V gene data show CDR1 as SGHNT and CDR2 as YYREEE (reference sequence). CDR3 size: 13 residues. The CDR3 region is CASSLSSTDTQYF. The CDR3 DNA reads as TGTGCCAGCAGCTTGTCTAGCACAGATACGCAGTATTTT.

CDR3 bases: TGCGCCAGGGGGACAACTGGAAACACCATATATTTT. Its translation is CARGTTGNTIYF. V and J are TRBV4-1 and TRBJ1-3; D possibly corresponds to TRBD1 (6 bases). From germline, CDR1 is MGHRA and CDR2 YSYEKL. With 9 bases removed from V and 2 bases from J, the gap between germline ends came to 8 bases. This CDR3 region has 12 residues.

The chain joins TRBV30 to TRBJ2-7; 9 bases line up with TRBD1. The CDR3 extends over 15 amino acids. The V and J ends lost 2 bases and 0 bases, in that order; junction bases with no gene match: 5. Germline-derived CDR1 and CDR2 are GTSNPN and SVGIG (reference sequence). DNA of the CDR3: TGTGCCTGGAGTCCGACAGGGGGGGTCTCCTACGAGCAGTACTTC. Translating it yields CAWSPTGGVSYEQYF. The full variable domain, in which reference TRBV30 and TRBJ2-7 provide the parts outside the CDR3, is SQTIHQWPATLVQPVGSPLSLECTVEGTSNPNLYWYRQAAGRGLQLLFYSVGIGQISSEVPQNLSASRPQDRQFILSSKKLLLSDSGFYLCAWSPTGGVSYEQYFGPGTRLTVT.

The J gene is TRBJ1-1, the V gene TRBV6-5; D uncertain. Per germline, CDR1 MNHEY and CDR2 SVGAGI. Trimming took off 4 bases at V and 3 bases at J, with 12 bases between the two ends. This CDR3 has 14 residues. The CDR3 protein is CASSSRTDYTEAFF. DNA for the CDR3: TGTGCCAGCAGTTCTAGGACGGACTACACTGAAGCTTTCTTT.

This clone was observed a few times. This sequence joins TRBV18 and TRBJ1-1; D remains unclear. This CDR3 has 15 residues. Germline CDR1 and CDR2: KGHSH and LQKENI. The V gene lost 0 bases and the J gene lost 0 bases, with 8 bases spanning the gap. This CDR3 reads CASSPPLDMNTEAFF. CDR3 bases: TGTGCCAGCTCACCACCGTTAGACATGAACACTGAAGCTTTCTTT.

The chain carries TRBV7-9 and TRBJ1-4, with 7 bases identical to TRBD1. The V gene's germline CDR1 is SEHNR and CDR2 FQNEAQ (reference sequence). The CDR3 runs to 14 residues. The ends lost 5 bases at V and 4 bases at J; junction bases unmatched: 4. The CDR3 nucleotides read TGTGCCAGCAGCCAGGGACAGAATAATGAAAAACTGTTTTTT. Translated, it gives CASSQGQNNEKLFF.

The chain has TRBV5-1 and TRBJ2-7; 9 bases map to TRBD1. Germline-derived CDR1 and CDR2 are SGHRS and YFSETQ. V gave up 3 bases and J gave up 5 bases; unmatched junction bases: 6. CDR3 size: 14 residues. In DNA form, the CDR3 reads TGCGCCAGCAGCTCCGGGACAGGGTTTAACGAGCAGTACTTC. This encodes CASSSGTGFNEQYF.